The T cell receptor beta chain described here comes from a study of blood T cell repertoires in COVID-19. Study context: Sites in the United States, Italy and Spain provided acute and convalescent COVID-19 samples. T cells, B-cell-depleted T cells, or PBMCs supplied cDNA or gDNA.

Seattle's cohort entered during active infection and was followed longitudinally. Original data processing: Reference gene primer amplification gave estimated nucleated cell counts. The data were produced by immunoSEQ multiplex PCR, yet TCRdb's version contains in-frame clones alone and is incomplete. The DNA gave D and trimming, while V, J and clone size come from that table. The top ten hold 0.6% to 0.65% of the sample, which has 150,000 to 180,000 clones, under 85% seen once. The sequencing input was peripheral blood. This receptor was obtained from a man in his sixties with COVID-19, enrolled during active disease.

The CDR3 sequence: CATSEETGGHGYTF. The CDR3, as DNA: TGTGCCACCAGTGAGGAAACAGGGGGCCATGGCTACACCTTC. The V gene is TRBV24-1, the J gene TRBJ1-2, with 9 bases that match TRBD1. Per germline, CDR1 KGHDR and CDR2 SFDVKD. This CDR3 region has 14 residues. The J segment lost 6 bases and the V segment lost 4 bases, leaving 5 bases of the junction unmatched.